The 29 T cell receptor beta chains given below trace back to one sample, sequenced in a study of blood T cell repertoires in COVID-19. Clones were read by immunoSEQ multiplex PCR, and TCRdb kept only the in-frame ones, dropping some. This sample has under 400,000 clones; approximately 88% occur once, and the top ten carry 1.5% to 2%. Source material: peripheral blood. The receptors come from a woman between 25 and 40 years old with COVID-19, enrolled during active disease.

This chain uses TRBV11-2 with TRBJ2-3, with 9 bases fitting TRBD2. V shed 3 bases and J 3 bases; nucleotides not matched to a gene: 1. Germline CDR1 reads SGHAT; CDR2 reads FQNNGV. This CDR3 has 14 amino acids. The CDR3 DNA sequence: TGTGCCAGCAGCTTTAGCGGGGGAACAGATACGCAGTATTTT. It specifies CASSFSGGTDTQYF. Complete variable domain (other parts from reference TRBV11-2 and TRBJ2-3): EAGVAQSPRYKIIEKRQSVAFWCNPISGHATLYWYQQILGQGPKLLIQFQNNGVVDDSQLPKDRFSAERLKGVDSTLKIQPAKLEDSAVYLCASSFSGGTDTQYFGPGTRLTVL.

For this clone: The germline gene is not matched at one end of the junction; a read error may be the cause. The CDR3 DNA reads TGTGCTAGCAGCTTAGCCCCACAGTCAGAGACCCAGTACTTC. It yields the protein CASSLAPQSETQYF. The chain joins TRBV7-7 to TRBJ2-5; D unclear. CDR3 length: 14 amino acids. Per germline, CDR1 SSHAT and CDR2 FNYEAQ (reference sequence).

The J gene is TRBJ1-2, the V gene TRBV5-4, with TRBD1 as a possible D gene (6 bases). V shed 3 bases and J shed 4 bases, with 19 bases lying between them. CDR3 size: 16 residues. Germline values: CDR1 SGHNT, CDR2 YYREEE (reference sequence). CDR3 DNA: TGTGCCAGCAGCTCCCCGACAGGCGCGGAAGTCTATGGCTACACCTTC. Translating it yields CASSSPTGAEVYGYTF.

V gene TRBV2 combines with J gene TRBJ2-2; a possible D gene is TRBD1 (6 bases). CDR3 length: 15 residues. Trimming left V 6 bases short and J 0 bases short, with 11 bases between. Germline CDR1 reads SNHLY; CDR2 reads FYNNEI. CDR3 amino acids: CASSQDRTNTGELFF. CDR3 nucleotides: TGTGCCAGCAGCCAGGACAGAACGAACACCGGGGAGCTGTTTTTT. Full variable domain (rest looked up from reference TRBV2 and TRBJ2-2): EPEVTQTPSHQVTQMGQEVILRCVPISNHLYFYWYRQILGQKVEFLVSFYNNEISEKSEIFDDQFSVERPDGSNFTLKIRSTKLEDSAMYFCASSQDRTNTGELFFGEGSRLTVL.

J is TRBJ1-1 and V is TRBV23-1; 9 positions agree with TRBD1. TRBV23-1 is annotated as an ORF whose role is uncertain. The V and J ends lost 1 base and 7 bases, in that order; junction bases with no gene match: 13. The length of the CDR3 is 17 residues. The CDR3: CASSQYFRDRAFFEAFF. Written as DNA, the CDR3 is TGCGCCAGCAGTCAATACTTCCGGGACAGGGCGTTTTTTGAAGCTTTCTTT.

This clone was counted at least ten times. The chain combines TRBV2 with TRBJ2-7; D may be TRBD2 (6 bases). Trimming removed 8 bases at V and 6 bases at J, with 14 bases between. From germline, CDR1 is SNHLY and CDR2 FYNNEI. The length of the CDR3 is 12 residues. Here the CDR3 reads CASGNGGLEQYF. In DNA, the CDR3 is TGTGCCAGCGGGAACGGGGGACTCGAGCAGTACTTC.

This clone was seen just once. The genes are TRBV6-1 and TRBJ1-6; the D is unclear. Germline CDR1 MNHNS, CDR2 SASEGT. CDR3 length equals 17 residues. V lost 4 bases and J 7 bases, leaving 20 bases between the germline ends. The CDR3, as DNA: TGTGCCAGCAGTGTCGGACTCCCCGCGAGGCTAAATTCACCCCTCCACTTT. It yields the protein CASSVGLPARLNSPLHF.

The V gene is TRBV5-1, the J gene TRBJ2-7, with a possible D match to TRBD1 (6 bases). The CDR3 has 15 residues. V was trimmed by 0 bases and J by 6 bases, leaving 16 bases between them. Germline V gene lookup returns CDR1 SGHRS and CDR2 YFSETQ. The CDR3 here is CASSLDEPGVGEQYV. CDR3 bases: TGCGCCAGCAGCTTGGATGAACCAGGGGTCGGCGAGCAGTACGTC.

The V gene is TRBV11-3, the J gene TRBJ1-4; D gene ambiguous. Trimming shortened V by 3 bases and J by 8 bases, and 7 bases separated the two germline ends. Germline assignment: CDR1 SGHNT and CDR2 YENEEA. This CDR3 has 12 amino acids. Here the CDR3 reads CASSLSGEKLFF. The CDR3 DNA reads TGTGCCAGCAGCTTGAGCGGGGAAAAACTGTTTTTT. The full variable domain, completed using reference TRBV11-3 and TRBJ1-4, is EAGVVQSPRYKIIEKKQPVAFWCNPISGHNTLYWYLQNLGQGPELLIRYENEEAVDDSQLPKDRFSAERLKGVDSTLKIQPAELGDSAVYLCASSLSGEKLFFGSGTQLSVL.

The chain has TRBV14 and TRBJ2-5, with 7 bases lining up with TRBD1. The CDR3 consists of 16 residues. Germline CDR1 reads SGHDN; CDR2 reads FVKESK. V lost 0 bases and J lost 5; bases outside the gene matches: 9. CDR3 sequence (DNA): TGTGCCAGCAGCCAAGACGTAGGGGGCTATATGGAGACCCAGTACTTC. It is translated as CASSQDVGGYMETQYF.

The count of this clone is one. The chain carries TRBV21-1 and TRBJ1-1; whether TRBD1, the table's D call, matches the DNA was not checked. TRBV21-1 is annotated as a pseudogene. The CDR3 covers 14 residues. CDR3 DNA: TGTGCCAGCAGCAACTACCAGGGGAACACTGAAGCTTTCTTT. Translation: CASSNYQGNTEAFF.

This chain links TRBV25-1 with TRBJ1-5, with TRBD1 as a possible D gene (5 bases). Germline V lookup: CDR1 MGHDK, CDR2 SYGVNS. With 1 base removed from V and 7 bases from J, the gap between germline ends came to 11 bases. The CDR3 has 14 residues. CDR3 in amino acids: CASSEWVDNQPQHF. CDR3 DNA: TGTGCCAGCAGTGAATGGGTGGACAACCAGCCCCAGCATTTT.

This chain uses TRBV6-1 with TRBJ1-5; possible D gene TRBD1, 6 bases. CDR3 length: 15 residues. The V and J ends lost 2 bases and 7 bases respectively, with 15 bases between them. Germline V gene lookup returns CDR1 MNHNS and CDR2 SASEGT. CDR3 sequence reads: CASSEWRQGKQPQHF. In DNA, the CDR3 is TGTGCCAGCAGTGAATGGCGGCAGGGGAAGCAGCCCCAGCATTTT.

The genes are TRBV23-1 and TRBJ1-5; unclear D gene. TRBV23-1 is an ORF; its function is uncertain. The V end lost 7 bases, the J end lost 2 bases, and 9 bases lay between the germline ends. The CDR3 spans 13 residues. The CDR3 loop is CASMKGGNQPQHF. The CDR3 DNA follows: TGCGCCAGCATGAAAGGAGGCAATCAGCCCCAGCATTTT.

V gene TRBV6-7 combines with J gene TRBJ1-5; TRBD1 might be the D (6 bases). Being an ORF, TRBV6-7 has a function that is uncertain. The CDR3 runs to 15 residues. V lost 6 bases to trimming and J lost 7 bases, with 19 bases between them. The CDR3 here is CASRAATGRHQPQHF. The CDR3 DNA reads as TGTGCCAGCAGAGCCGCTACAGGGCGGCACCAGCCCCAGCATTTT.

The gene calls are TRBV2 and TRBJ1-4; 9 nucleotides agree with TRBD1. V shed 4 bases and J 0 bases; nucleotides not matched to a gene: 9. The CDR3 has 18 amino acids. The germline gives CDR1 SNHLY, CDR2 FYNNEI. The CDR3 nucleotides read TGTGCCAGCAGTGTCCGGGACAGGGCATTTGCAACTAATGAAAAACTGTTTTTT. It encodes CASSVRDRAFATNEKLFF.

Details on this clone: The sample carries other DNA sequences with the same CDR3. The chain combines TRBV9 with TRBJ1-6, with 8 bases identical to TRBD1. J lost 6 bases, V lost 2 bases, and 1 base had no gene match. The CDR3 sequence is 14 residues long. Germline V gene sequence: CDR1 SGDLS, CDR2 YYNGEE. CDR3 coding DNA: TGTGCCAGCAGCGTCGACAGGGGTAATTCACCCCTCCACTTT. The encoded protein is CASSVDRGNSPLHF.

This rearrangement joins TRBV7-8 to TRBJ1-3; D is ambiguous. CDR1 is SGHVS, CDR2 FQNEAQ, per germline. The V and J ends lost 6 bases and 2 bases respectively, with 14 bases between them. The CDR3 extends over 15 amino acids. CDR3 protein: CASSRLSVAGNTIYF. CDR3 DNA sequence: TGTGCCAGCAGTCGCCTGTCGGTAGCTGGAAACACCATATATTTT. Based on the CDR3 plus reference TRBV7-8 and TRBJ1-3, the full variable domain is GAGVSQSPRYKVAKRGQDVALRCDPISGHVSLFWYQQALGQGPEFLTYFQNEAQLDKSGLPSDRFFAERPEGSVSTLKIQRTQQEDSAVYLCASSRLSVAGNTIYFGEGSWLTVV.

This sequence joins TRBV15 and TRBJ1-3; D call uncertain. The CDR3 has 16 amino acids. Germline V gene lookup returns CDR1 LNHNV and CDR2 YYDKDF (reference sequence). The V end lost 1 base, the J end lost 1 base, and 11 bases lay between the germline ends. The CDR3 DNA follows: TGTGCCACCAGCAGAGGAATCGGGTCTTCTGGAAACACCATATATTTT. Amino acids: CATSRGIGSSGNTIYF.

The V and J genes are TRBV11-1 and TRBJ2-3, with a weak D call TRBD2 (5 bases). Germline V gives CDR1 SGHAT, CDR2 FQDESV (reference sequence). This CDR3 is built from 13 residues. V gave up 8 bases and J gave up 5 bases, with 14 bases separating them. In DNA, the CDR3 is TGTGCCAGCCGCCTCCCCGGGGAAGATACGCAGTATTTT. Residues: CASRLPGEDTQYF. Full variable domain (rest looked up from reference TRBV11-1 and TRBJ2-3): EAEVAQSPRYKITEKSQAVAFWCDPISGHATLYWYRQILGQGPELLVQFQDESVVDDSQLPKDRFSAERLKGVDSTLKIQPAELGDSAMYLCASRLPGEDTQYFGPGTRLTVL.

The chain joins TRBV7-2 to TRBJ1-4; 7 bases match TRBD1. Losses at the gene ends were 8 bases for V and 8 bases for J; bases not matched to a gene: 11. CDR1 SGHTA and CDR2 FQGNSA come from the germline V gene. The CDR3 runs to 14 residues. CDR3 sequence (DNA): TGTGCCAGCCGCCGGGACAGAGGAGAAGAAAAACTGTTTTTT. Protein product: CASRRDRGEEKLFF.

CDR3 residues: CASSEAPGVYGYTF. The CDR3 DNA is TGTGCCAGCAGTGAAGCGCCGGGAGTCTATGGCTACACCTTC. This sequence joins TRBV6-1 and TRBJ1-2; D gene unclear. V was pared by 0 bases and J by 4 bases, with 9 bases between. This CDR3 comprises 14 residues. CDR1 and CDR2 (germline): MNHNS, SASEGT.

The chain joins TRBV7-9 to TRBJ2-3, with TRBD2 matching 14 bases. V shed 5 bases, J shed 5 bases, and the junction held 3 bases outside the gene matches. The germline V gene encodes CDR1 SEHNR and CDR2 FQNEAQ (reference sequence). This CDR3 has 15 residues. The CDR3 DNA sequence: TGTGCCAGCAGCGTGGGACTAGCGGGGGTAGATACGCAGTATTTT. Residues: CASSVGLAGVDTQYF.

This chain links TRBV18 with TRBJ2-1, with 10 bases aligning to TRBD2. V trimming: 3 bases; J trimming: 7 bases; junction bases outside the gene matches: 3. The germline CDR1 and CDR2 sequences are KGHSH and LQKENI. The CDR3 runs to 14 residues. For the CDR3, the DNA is TGTGCCAGCTCACCGACTAGCGGGCCGAATGAGCAGTTCTTC. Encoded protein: CASSPTSGPNEQFF.

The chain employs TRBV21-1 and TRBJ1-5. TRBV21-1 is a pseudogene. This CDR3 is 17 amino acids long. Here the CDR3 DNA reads TGTGCCAGACTCACACGGAGGGGTCCCCCCAGCAATCAGCCCCAGCATTTT. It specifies CARLTRRGPPSNQPQHF.

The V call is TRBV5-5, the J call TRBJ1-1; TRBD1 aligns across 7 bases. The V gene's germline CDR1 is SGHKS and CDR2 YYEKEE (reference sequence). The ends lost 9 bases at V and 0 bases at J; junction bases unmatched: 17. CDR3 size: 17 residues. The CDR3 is CATRDLIQGFMNTEAFF. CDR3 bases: TGTGCCACCCGAGACCTAATACAGGGGTTCATGAACACTGAAGCTTTCTTT.

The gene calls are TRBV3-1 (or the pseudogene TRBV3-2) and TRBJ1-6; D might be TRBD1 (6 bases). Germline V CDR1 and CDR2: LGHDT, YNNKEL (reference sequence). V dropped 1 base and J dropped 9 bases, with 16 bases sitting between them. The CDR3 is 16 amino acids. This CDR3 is CASSQVHRVQSSPLHF. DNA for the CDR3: TGTGCCAGCAGCCAAGTCCACAGGGTGCAAAGTTCACCCCTCCACTTT.

The CDR3 here is CASGFHSLAGRGNEQFF. The DNA of the CDR3 is TGTGCTAGTGGCTTTCACAGTCTAGCGGGGCGGGGGAATGAGCAGTTCTTC. The chain links TRBV12-5 to TRBJ2-1, with 9 bases that match TRBD2. V gave up 6 bases and J gave up 7 bases; unmatched junction bases: 16. Germline CDR1 is LGHNT and CDR2 is FRNRAP. The CDR3 extends over 17 amino acids.

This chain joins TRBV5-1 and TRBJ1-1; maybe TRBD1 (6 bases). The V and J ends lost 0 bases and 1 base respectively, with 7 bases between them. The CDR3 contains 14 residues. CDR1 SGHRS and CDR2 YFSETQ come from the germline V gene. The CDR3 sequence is CASSLDRANTEAFF. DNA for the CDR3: TGCGCCAGCAGCTTGGACAGGGCGAACACTGAAGCTTTCTTT.